The clone carrying this TCR beta chain has at least ten counts. No antigen is known for it. Stated time point: patch test 1, 2 weeks after DPC sensitization. Documented treatment: therapeutic diphenylcyclopropenone sensitization with weekly scalp DPC. The V gene lost 4 bases and the J gene lost 8 bases, with 17 bases spanning the gap. This CDR3 comprises 15 residues. CDR1 and CDR2 (germline): MDHEN, SYDVKM. This sample is part of a study of human T cells and chemical hapten exposure. Study observations and caveats: Sensitization with DPC brought no change to TCRs above 1 in 1000 in frequency.

What the library attached to individual cDNA molecules were unique molecular identifiers. MiXCR was run by TCRdb on the RACE reads, yielding one entry per CDR3 protein. The sample has a few hundred thousand distinct CDR3 sequences, approximately 4.4% seen once. The V and J genes are TRBV28 and TRBJ1-4, with D possibly being TRBD1 (5 bases). The material sequenced was whole blood, taken in connection with sensitization to the hapten diphenylcyclopropenone (DPC). The receptor was isolated from a woman aged 50 to 60 with alopecia areata. Some clones in this sample may be carry-over from other donors' samples. CDR3 amino acids: CASSSFQGGEEKLFF. The CDR3 nucleotides read TGTGCCAGCAGTTCCTTCCAGGGAGGTGAGGAAAAACTGTTTTTT.